This TCR beta chain appears in the sequencing data of a study of CD8+CD57+ T cells in acquired aplastic anemia. Study-level information: Across the sorted CD4+ and CD8+ cells, DNA amounts averaged roughly 3.5 ug. Study results and limitations: In common between the patients and the controls were twenty-nine CD8+ CDR3 sequences. Researchers reported that CD8+ Simpson's diversity was not significantly different in patients versus controls.

Template material for TCR beta VDJ and CDR3 profiling consisted of genomic DNA. One entry per CDR3 protein, called by TCRdb with MiXCR from the reads. Of 180,000 or so distinct CDR3 sequences listed, around 63% are singletons. This CDR3 has 17 residues. The germline V and J ends were trimmed by 0 bases and 0 bases, with 15 bases remaining between them. The germline CDR1 and CDR2 sequences are SNHLY and FYNNEI. Individuals selected for sequencing had exhibited CD8+CD57+ cell expansion on flow cytometry. Each patient had severe acquired aplastic anemia. About this clonotype itself: What it binds is not known.

This chain links TRBV2 with TRBJ2-7, with D possibly TRBD2 on 7 matching bases. Input material: sorted CD4+, CD8+, or CD8+CD57+ T cells (not recorded which) from PBMCs. This receptor was taken from a human donor with aplastic anemia. CDR3 protein: CASSEAGRGRSSYEQYF. CDR3 bases: TGTGCCAGCAGTGAAGCGGGGCGGGGGCGTTCCTCCTACGAGCAGTACTTC.